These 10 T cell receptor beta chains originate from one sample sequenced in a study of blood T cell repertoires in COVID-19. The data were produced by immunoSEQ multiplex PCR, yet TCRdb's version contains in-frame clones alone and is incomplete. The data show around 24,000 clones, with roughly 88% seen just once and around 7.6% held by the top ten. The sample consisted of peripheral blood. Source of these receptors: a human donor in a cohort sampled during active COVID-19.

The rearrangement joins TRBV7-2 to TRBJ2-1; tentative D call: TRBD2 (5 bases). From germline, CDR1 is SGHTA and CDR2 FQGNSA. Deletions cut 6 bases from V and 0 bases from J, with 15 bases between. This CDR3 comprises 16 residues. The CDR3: CASRPGGLPSYNEQFF. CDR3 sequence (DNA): TGTGCCAGCAGACCCGGCGGACTCCCCTCCTACAATGAGCAGTTCTTC.

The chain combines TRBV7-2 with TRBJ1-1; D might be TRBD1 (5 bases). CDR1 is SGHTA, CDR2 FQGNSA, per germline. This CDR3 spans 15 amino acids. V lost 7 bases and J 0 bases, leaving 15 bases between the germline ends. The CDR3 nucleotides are TGTGCCAGCACCCTAATAGGGGCGGTGAACACTGAAGCTTTCTTT. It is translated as CASTLIGAVNTEAFF.

CDR3 DNA sequence: TGTGCCAGCAGCGTTGCGAGCGGGGGCACCTACAATGAGCAGTTCTTC. Protein product: CASSVASGGTYNEQFF. The V call is TRBV7-6, the J call TRBJ2-1; the match to TRBD2 covers 8 bases. Germline V CDR1 and CDR2: SGHVS, FNYEAQ. CDR3 length equals 16 residues. V dropped 5 bases and J dropped 2; count of bases not matched to a gene: 8.

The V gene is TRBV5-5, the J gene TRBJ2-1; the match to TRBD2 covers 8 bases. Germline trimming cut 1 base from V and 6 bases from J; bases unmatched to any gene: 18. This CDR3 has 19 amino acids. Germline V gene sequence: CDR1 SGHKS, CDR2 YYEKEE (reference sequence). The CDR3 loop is CASSLRVRGGLRLGNEQFF. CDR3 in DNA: TGTGCCAGCAGCTTGAGGGTCCGGGGGGGCCTTCGATTGGGCAATGAGCAGTTCTTC.

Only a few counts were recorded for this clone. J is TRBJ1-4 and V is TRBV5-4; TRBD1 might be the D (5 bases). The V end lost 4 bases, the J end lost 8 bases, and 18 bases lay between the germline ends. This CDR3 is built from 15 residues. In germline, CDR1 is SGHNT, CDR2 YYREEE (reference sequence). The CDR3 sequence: CASSPGGGRGEKLFF. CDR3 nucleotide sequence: TGTGCCAGCAGCCCCGGGGGGGGTCGAGGAGAAAAACTGTTTTTT.

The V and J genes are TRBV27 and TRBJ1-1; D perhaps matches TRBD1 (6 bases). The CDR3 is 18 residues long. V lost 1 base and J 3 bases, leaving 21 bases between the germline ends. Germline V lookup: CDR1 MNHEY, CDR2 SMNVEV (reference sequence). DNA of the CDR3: TGTGCCAGCAGTTTATGGGGGGGGGCAAAGGGCTACGACACTGAAGCTTTCTTT. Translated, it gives CASSLWGGAKGYDTEAFF.

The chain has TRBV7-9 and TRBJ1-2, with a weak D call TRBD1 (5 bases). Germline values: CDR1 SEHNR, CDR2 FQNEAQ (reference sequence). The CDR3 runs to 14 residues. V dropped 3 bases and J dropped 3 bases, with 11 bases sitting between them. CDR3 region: CASSLGGRYYGYTF. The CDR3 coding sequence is TGTGCCAGCAGCTTGGGGGGACGGTACTATGGCTACACCTTC. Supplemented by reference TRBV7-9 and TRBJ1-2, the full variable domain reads DTGVSQNPRHKITKRGQNVTFRCDPISEHNRLYWYRQTLGQGPEFLTYFQNEAQLEKSRLLSDRFSAERPKGSFSTLEIQRTEQGDSAMYLCASSLGGRYYGYTFGSGTRLTVV.

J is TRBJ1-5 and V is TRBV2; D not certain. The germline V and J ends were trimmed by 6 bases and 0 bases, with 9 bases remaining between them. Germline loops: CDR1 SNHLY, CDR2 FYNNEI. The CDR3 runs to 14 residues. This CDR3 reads CASRRGYSNQPQHF. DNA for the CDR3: TGTGCCAGCAGGAGAGGGTATAGCAATCAGCCCCAGCATTTT.

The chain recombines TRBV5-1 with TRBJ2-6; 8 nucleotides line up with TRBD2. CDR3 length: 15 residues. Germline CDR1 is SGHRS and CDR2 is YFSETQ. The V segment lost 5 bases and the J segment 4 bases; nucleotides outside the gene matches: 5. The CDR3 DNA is TGCGCCAGCAGTATAGCTAGCGGGGGGGCCAACGTCCTGACTTTC. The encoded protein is CASSIASGGANVLTF.

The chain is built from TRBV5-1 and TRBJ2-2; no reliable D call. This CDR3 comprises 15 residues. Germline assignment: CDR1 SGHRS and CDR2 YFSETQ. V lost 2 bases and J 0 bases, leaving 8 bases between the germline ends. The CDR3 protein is CASSFIRTNTGELFF. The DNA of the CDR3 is TGCGCCAGCAGCTTTATCAGAACGAACACCGGGGAGCTGTTTTTT.